These 5 T cell receptor beta chains originate from one sample sequenced in a study of breast tumors, draining lymph nodes, adjacent tissues (dated by TCRdb to 2016 to 2017). Receptor amplification or capture employed multiplex PCR. The sequencing machine was an Illumina HiSeq 2000. TCRdb reworked the public reads: Q25 trimming with fastp, MiXCR clone assembly, productive beta chains retained. CDR3 protein sequences are deduplicated, and each keeps its most common genes and DNA. Within this sample are about 230,000 distinct CDR3 sequences, with about a third of them counted one time only. The ten largest clones add up to about 1.4% of the sample. The lymph node samples were taken from the axillary draining lymph nodes of breast cancer patients. The sequenced material came from axillary lymph node tissue. These receptor sequences come from a female donor with breast cancer. Some clones in this sample may be carry-over from other donors' samples.

The CDR3 DNA sequence: TGTGCCAGCTCACCACCGGTTCCGGGACAGGGGATGCGGGAGCAGTTCTTC. Protein: CASSPPVPGQGMREQFF. The chain couples TRBV18 to TRBJ2-1, with 10 bases fitting TRBD1. The germline V gene has CDR1 KGHSH and CDR2 LQKENI. The trim removed 0 bases at V and 10 bases at J, leaving 12 bases unmatched. This CDR3 comprises 17 residues.

Concerning this clonotype itself: This may stem from a read error, because a much larger clone lies one nucleotide away. This chain joins TRBV6-1 and TRBJ1-2; D perhaps matches TRBD1 (6 bases). This CDR3 has 16 residues. Germline CDR1 reads MNHNS; CDR2 reads SASEGT. V was trimmed by 5 bases and J by 6 bases, leaving 22 bases between them. The CDR3 loop reads CASSHHGGARTDGYTF. The DNA for the CDR3 is TGTGCCAGCAGTCATCATGGGGGGGCGCGAACGGATGGCTACACCTTC.

Notes on this clonotype: Given a much more abundant clone one base away, this may be a read error. Since no conserved phenylalanine or tryptophan closes the CDR3, a read error is the likely cause. This chain connects TRBV20-1 to TRBJ2-7, with 7 bases matching TRBD2. The CDR3 is 15 residues long. J was trimmed by 2 bases and V by 0 bases; bases with no gene match: 7. The germline CDR1 and CDR2 sequences are DFQATT and SNEGSKA (reference sequence). The CDR3 DNA is TGCAGTGCTAGAGATCCGGCTAGCGGAGCCTACGAGCAGTACTAC. Translation: CSARDPASGAYEQYY.

Comments on this clonotype: Germline and junction disagree at one end, which may indicate a read error. The CDR3 is CASSQAYRGTGANVLTF. CDR3 nucleotides: TGTGCCAGCAGTCAAGCTTACAGGGGAACTGGGGCCAACGTCCTGACTTTC. The rearrangement links TRBV6-1 to TRBJ2-6, with 7 bases identical to TRBD1. Germline lookup yields CDR1 MNHNS and CDR2 SASEGT. This CDR3 has 17 residues.

This clonotype was observed many times. V and J are TRBV6-1 and TRBJ2-3; D gene unclear. The CDR3 is 15 residues long. Trimming cost V 2 bases and J 0 bases, with 9 bases left between them. CDR1 and CDR2 (germline): MNHNS, SASEGT. This chain's CDR3 is CASSERPTSTDTQYF. Here the CDR3 DNA reads TGTGCCAGCAGTGAAAGGCCAACTAGCACAGATACGCAGTATTTT.